The TCR beta chain under discussion was sequenced for a study of Graves' ophthalmopathy and Graves' hyperthyroidism. Uncontrolled infections, pregnancy, lactation or other autoimmune diseases led to patient exclusion. The sequenced template was RNA, covering the TCR beta CDR3 region. After a first-round RT-PCR with HTBI primers, a second-round multiplex PCR was run. From the multiplex PCR reads, TCRdb called clonotypes with MiXCR, one entry per CDR3 protein. Here the sample spans around 520,000 distinct CDR3 sequences, under 45% being singletons. This CDR3 is 14 amino acids long. V was pared by 1 base and J by 7 bases, with 10 bases between. In this sample, this clonotype turned up a few times.

Sequencing was carried out using peripheral blood or thyroid tissue (not recorded which). The rearrangement links TRBV12-3 or TRBV12-4 to TRBJ2-2; maybe TRBD1 (6 bases). The sequence came from an adult man with Graves' hyperthyroidism. The CDR3, as DNA: TGTGCCAGCAGTTTAGAGGGGGTCTACGGGGAGCTGTTTTTT. Residues: CASSLEGVYGELFF.